Shown below are 9 T cell receptor beta chains from a single sample sequenced in a study of T cells in Graves' hyperthyroidism and ophthalmopathy. Amplification yielded TCR beta CDR3 regions, with RNA transcripts as the source. HTBI primers drove first-round RT-PCR of the TCR CDR3. Each CDR3 protein is one row after TCRdb ran MiXCR on the multiplex PCR reads. This sample carries over 400,000 distinct CDR3 sequences, approximately 15% of them seen once, and the ten largest clones take less than 15%. Sequenced sample: blood. The receptors come from a man between 18 and 35 years old with Graves' ophthalmopathy.

This clonotype was detected ten times or more. V gene TRBV3-1 combines with J gene TRBJ1-6, with no clear D. The CDR3 sequence is 14 residues long. CDR1 LGHDT and CDR2 YNNKEL come from the germline V gene (reference sequence). Between the trimmed V and J ends, which lost 1 base and 8 bases, there was a span of 9 bases. CDR3 protein: CASSQVGYYSPLHF. CDR3 coding DNA: TGTGCCAGCAGCCAAGTCGGGTACTATTCACCCCTCCACTTT.

This clonotype was recorded many times. The CDR3 DNA reads TGTGCCAGCAGACCGGAATACTCCTACAATGAGCAGTTCTTC. Protein product: CASRPEYSYNEQFF. The rearrangement links TRBV25-1 to TRBJ2-1; no firm D call. This CDR3 is 14 amino acids long. V gave up 6 bases and J gave up 0 bases, with 9 bases separating them. The germline V gene has CDR1 MGHDK and CDR2 SYGVNS.

The chain employs TRBV4-1 and TRBJ2-4; 16 bases map to TRBD2. J was trimmed by 6 bases and V by 3 bases; bases with no gene match: 11. Per germline, CDR1 MGHRA and CDR2 YSYEKL. The CDR3 has 19 residues. This chain's CDR3 is CASSHHSGTSGRGGNIQYF. The CDR3 DNA is TGCGCCAGCAGCCATCACTCCGGGACTAGCGGGAGGGGTGGAAACATTCAGTACTTC.

This clonotype was seen at least ten times. V and J are TRBV6-1 and TRBJ1-5; D unclear. Germline V gene data show CDR1 as MNHNS and CDR2 as SASEGT. The V gene lost 3 bases and the J gene lost 0 bases, with 9 bases spanning the gap. The CDR3 is made up of 15 amino acids. The CDR3 loop is CASSDWNYSNQPQHF. CDR3 DNA sequence: TGTGCCAGCAGTGATTGGAACTATAGCAATCAGCCCCAGCATTTT.

Many counts were recorded for this clonotype. J is TRBJ1-4 and V is TRBV2, with D uncertain. This CDR3 comprises 15 residues. The V and J ends lost 5 bases and 3 bases respectively, with 13 bases between them. CDR1 and CDR2 from the germline V gene are SNHLY and FYNNEI. The CDR3 bases are TGTGCCAGCAGTCGGGGTCCTACCCCTAATGAAAAACTGTTTTTT. Its protein is CASSRGPTPNEKLFF. The whole variable domain, remainder taken from reference TRBV2 and TRBJ1-4, is EPEVTQTPSHQVTQMGQEVILRCVPISNHLYFYWYRQILGQKVEFLVSFYNNEISEKSEIFDDQFSVERPDGSNFTLKIRSTKLEDSAMYFCASSRGPTPNEKLFFGSGTQLSVL.

At least ten counts were recorded for this clonotype. The rearrangement uses TRBV2 and TRBJ1-5; D is unclear. CDR3 size: 16 residues. Germline V lookup: CDR1 SNHLY, CDR2 FYNNEI. Trimming left V 3 bases short and J 4 bases short, with 16 bases between. CDR3 residues: CASSETPDLPNQPQHF. The CDR3 nucleotides are TGTGCCAGCAGTGAGACTCCAGATCTTCCTAATCAGCCCCAGCATTTT.

As concerns this clonotype: This may be a read error, as it is one base from a much larger clone. The V and J genes are TRBV27 and TRBJ1-5, with 9 bases identical to TRBD1. Germline-derived CDR1 and CDR2 are MNHEY and SMNVEV (reference sequence). The CDR3 totals 17 residues. V was clipped by 1 base and J by 2 bases; unmatched bases: 6. Here the CDR3 DNA reads TGTGCCAGCAGTTTATTGGGACAGGGTGACCGCAATCAGCCCCAGCATTTT. Its translation is CASSLLGQGDRNQPQHF.

This clonotype showed up just a few times. The rearrangement uses TRBV20-1 and TRBJ2-4; 8 positions agree with TRBD2. CDR1 and CDR2 from the germline V gene are DFQATT and SNEGSKA (reference sequence). With 4 bases clipped from V and 2 bases from J, the junction kept 10 bases outside the gene matches. The CDR3 extends over 16 amino acids. The DNA for the CDR3 is TGCAGTGCTACATGGTGGCGGGAGGTTCCCAAAAACATTCAGTACTTC. It specifies CSATWWREVPKNIQYF.

The table lists this clonotype with a few counts. The chain joins TRBV5-4 to TRBJ2-7, with a possible D match to TRBD1 (5 bases). V shed 3 bases and J shed 6 bases, with 7 bases lying between them. This CDR3 is 11 amino acids long. CDR1 is SGHNT and CDR2 is YYREEE in the germline V gene (reference sequence). CDR3 in DNA: TGTGCCAGCAGCTCAGGGTTCGAGCAGTACTTC. Encoded protein: CASSSGFEQYF.